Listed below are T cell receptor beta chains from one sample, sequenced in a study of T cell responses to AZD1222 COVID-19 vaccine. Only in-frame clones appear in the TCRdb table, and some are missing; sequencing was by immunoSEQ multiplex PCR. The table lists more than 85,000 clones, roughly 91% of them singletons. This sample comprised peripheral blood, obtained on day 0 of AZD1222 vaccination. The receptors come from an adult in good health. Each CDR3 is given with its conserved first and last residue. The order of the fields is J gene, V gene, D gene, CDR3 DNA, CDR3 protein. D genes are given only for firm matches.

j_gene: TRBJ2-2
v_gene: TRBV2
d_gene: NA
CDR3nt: TGTGCCAGCAGTGAGGTCAGCCGGGCTCGGACCGGGGAGCTGTTTTTT
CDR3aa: CASSEVSRARTGELFF

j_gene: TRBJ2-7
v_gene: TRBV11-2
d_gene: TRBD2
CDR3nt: TGTGCCAGCAGCCCCGGGACTAGCGGGAGTTTCTACGAGCAGTACTTC
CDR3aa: CASSPGTSGSFYEQYF

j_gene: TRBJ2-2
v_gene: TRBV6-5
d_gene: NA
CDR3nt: TGTGCCAGCAGAGTACAGGGTACCGGGGAGCTGTTTTTT
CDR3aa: CASRVQGTGELFF

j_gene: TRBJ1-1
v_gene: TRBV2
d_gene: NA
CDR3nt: TGTGCCATACGTACAGGCAACACTGAAGCTTTCTTT
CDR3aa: CAIRTGNTEAFF

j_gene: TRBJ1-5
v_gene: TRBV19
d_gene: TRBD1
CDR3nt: TGTGCCAGTAGTAGGACAGGGGGCGGTCAGCCCCAGCATTTT
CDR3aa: CASSRTGGGQPQHF

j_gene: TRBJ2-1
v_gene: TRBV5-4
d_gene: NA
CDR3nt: TGTGCCAGCAGCTTGATCCGGAATGAGCAGTTCTTC
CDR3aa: CASSLIRNEQFF

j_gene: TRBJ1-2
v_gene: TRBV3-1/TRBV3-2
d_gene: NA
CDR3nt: TGTGCCAGCAGCCAACAGTCGGGGTCCTATGGCTACACCTTC
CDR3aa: CASSQQSGSYGYTF

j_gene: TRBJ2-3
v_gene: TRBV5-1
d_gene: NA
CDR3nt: TGCGCCAGCAGCCCGGACAGCGCTTCCACAGATACGCAGTATTTT
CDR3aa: CASSPDSASTDTQYF

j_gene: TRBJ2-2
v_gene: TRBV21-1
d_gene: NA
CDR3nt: TGTGCCAGCAGCAAAGAGGGTGGGCAGAACACCGGGGAGCTGTTTTTT
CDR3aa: CASSKEGGQNTGELFF

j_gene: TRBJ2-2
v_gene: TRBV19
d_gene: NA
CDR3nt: TGTGCCAGTACCTTCCAGGGGGGCGGATACACCGGGGAGCTGTTTTTT
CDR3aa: CASTFQGGGYTGELFF

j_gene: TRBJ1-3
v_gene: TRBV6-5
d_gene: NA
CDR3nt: TGTGCCAGCAGTTCAGTCCGCTCTGGAAACACCATATATTTT
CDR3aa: CASSSVRSGNTIYF

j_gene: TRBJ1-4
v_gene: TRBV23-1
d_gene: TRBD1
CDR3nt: TGCGCCAGCAGTCAATGGGACAGGGGAATTATAGAAAAACTGTTTTTT
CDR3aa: CASSQWDRGIIEKLFF

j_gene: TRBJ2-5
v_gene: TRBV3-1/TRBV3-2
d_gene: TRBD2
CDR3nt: TGTGCCAGCAGCCAATCTAGCGGGAGAAGAATGGAGACCCAGTACTTC
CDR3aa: CASSQSSGRRMETQYF

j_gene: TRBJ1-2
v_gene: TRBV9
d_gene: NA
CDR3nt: TGTGCCAGCACGGGTTCGGGCTACACCTTC
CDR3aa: CASTGSGYTF

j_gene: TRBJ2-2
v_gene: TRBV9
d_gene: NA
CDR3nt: TGTGCCAGCAGCGTAGTAGCGAACACCGGGGAGCTGTTTTTT
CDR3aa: CASSVVANTGELFF

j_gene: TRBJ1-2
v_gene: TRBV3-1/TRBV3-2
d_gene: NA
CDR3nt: TGTGCCAGCAGCCTGAGCGTCCTCCCGGGGAGCGGCTACACCTTC
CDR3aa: CASSLSVLPGSGYTF

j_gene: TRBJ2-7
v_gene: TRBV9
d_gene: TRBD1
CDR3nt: TGTGCCAGCAGCGTATCGGGACAGGGGTTGAGGGACGAGCAGTACTTC
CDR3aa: CASSVSGQGLRDEQYF